Listed below are T cell receptor beta chains from one sample, sequenced in a study of blood T cell repertoires in COVID-19. Only in-frame clones appear in the TCRdb table, and some are missing; sequencing was by immunoSEQ multiplex PCR. Of approximately 300,000 clones listed, about 90% are singletons. Sequenced: peripheral blood. The origin of the receptors is a woman aged 25-40 years with COVID-19, enrolled during active disease. The CDR3 runs from the conserved cysteine through the conserved F or W. Fields, in order: D gene, V gene, clone size, J gene, CDR3 protein, CDR3 DNA. The D gene is left open where the match is weak. Clone size appears in some rows only: once, few, many, or a class for an expanded clone.

TRBD2	TRBV5-1	NA	TRBJ2-3	CASSWGLAGGPDTQYF	TGCGCCAGCAGCTGGGGACTAGCGGGGGGCCCAGATACGCAGTATTTT
TRBD1	TRBV3-1/TRBV3-2	NA	TRBJ1-6	CASSTGTGIISPLHF	TGTGCCAGCAGCACCGGGACAGGGATTATTTCACCCCTCCACTTT
TRBD1	TRBV7-8	NA	TRBJ1-2	CASSLGGQGGYGYTF	TGTGCCAGCAGCTTAGGGGGACAGGGGGGCTATGGCTACACCTTC
NA	TRBV4-1	NA	TRBJ2-7	CASSQAGLSSYEQYF	TGCGCCAGCAGTCAGGCTGGACTGAGCTCCTACGAGCAGTACTTC
NA	TRBV14	NA	TRBJ2-5	CASSQVRGKQTQYF	TGTGCCAGCAGCCAAGTCCGAGGGAAACAGACCCAGTACTTC
TRBD1	TRBV7-3	NA	TRBJ2-5	CASSYGQGETQYF	TGTGCCAGCAGCTATGGACAGGGAGAGACCCAGTACTTC
NA	TRBV11-3	NA	TRBJ1-1	CASSRVGTEAFF	TGTGCCAGCAGCCGTGTCGGCACTGAAGCTTTCTTT
TRBD2	TRBV11-2	NA	TRBJ2-2	CASSPTSGGWRELFF	TGTGCCAGCAGCCCGACTAGCGGGGGGTGGCGGGAGCTGTTTTTT
NA	TRBV7-9	NA	TRBJ1-2	CATPQGPFGYTF	TGTGCTACCCCGCAGGGCCCCTTCGGCTACACCTTC
NA	TRBV2	NA	TRBJ2-3	CASSFEEDSDTQYF	TGTGCCAGCAGTTTCGAGGAGGACTCCGATACGCAGTATTTT
NA	TRBV7-2	NA	TRBJ1-1	CASSDYMNTEAFF	TGTGCCAGCAGCGACTACATGAACACTGAAGCTTTCTTT
TRBD2	TRBV7-8	NA	TRBJ2-2	CASSFSQRGAANTGELFF	TGTGCCAGCAGCTTCTCCCAGCGGGGGGCCGCGAACACCGGGGAGCTGTTTTTT
TRBD2	TRBV5-4	NA	TRBJ2-5	CASSPRSRGGLETQYF	TGTGCCAGCAGCCCCCGCTCCCGGGGGGGGCTAGAGACCCAGTACTTC
NA	TRBV28	NA	TRBJ1-4	CASSLRDRLVKKLFF	TGTGCCAGCAGTTTGCGGGACCGCCTCGTGAAAAAACTGTTTTTT
NA	TRBV11-3	NA	TRBJ2-2	CASSPSTGSHTGELFF	TGTGCCAGCAGCCCTTCTACAGGCAGTCACACCGGGGAGCTGTTTTTT
NA	TRBV21-1	NA	TRBJ1-5	CASSKVPDRGFTVDNQPQHF	TGTGCCAGCAGCAAAGTCCCGGACAGGGGGTTCACCGTGGACAATCAGCCCCAGCATTTT
TRBD2	TRBV24-1	NA	TRBJ2-2	CATKTSGGAGELFF	TGTGCCACCAAGACTAGCGGGGGAGCCGGGGAGCTGTTTTTT
NA	TRBV2	NA	TRBJ1-1	CASSEGRGTEAFF	TGTGCCAGCAGTGAAGGGAGAGGGACTGAAGCTTTCTTT
TRBD1	TRBV5-1	NA	TRBJ1-1	CASSAPGGRTEAFF	TGCGCCAGCAGCGCTCCAGGGGGCAGGACTGAAGCTTTCTTT
TRBD1	TRBV18	NA	TRBJ1-2	CASSPLTTGSGYTF	TGTGCCAGCTCACCGCTAACGACAGGGAGTGGCTACACCTTC
NA	TRBV7-8	NA	TRBJ1-5	CASSTQGRVNQPQHF	TGTGCCAGCAGCACTCAGGGAAGGGTCAATCAGCCCCAGCATTTT
NA	TRBV10-3	NA	TRBJ1-1	CAISERELGNTEAFF	TGTGCCATCAGTGAAAGGGAGTTAGGGAACACTGAAGCTTTCTTT
TRBD1	TRBV9	NA	TRBJ1-3	CASSVAGTGSSSGNTIYF	TGTGCCAGCAGCGTAGCCGGGACAGGATCCTCCTCTGGAAACACCATATATTTT
NA	TRBV6-6	NA	TRBJ1-5	CASSFRDQPQHF	TGTGCCAGCAGCTTTCGGGATCAGCCCCAGCATTTT
NA	TRBV6-4	NA	TRBJ1-5	CASSDSGGSNQPQHF	TGTGCCAGCAGTGACTCTGGGGGGAGCAATCAGCCCCAGCATTTT
TRBD2	TRBV19	NA	TRBJ2-3	CASSIGGVWRSTDTQYF	TGTGCCAGTAGTATCGGGGGGGTTTGGCGTAGCACAGATACGCAGTATTTT
NA	TRBV5-5	NA	TRBJ1-1	CASSPWGDLLNTEAFF	TGTGCCAGCAGCCCGTGGGGAGACCTCCTGAACACTGAAGCTTTCTTT
TRBD1	TRBV6-5	NA	TRBJ1-6	CASSYYGQENSPLHF	TGTGCCAGCAGTTACTATGGACAGGAGAATTCACCCCTCCACTTT
TRBD1	TRBV7-9	few	TRBJ1-2	CASSRTGNYGYTF	TGTGCCAGCAGCCGGACAGGGAATTATGGCTACACCTTC
TRBD1	TRBV18	once	TRBJ2-7	CASSPGTELYEQYF	TGTGCCAGCTCACCTGGGACAGAACTTTACGAGCAGTACTTC
NA	TRBV28	once	TRBJ1-5	CASGNEGSNQPQHF	TGTGCCAGCGGAAACGAGGGAAGCAATCAGCCCCAGCATTTT
NA	TRBV4-1	NA	TRBJ1-6	CASSQEVGANSPLHF	TGCGCCAGCAGCCAAGAAGTAGGGGCTAATTCACCCCTCCACTTT
NA	TRBV5-6	NA	TRBJ2-2	CASSHKYYPGGELFF	TGTGCCAGCAGCCACAAATACTATCCGGGAGGGGAGCTGTTTTTT
TRBD1	TRBV14	few	TRBJ1-6	CASSQDRARNSPLHF	TGTGCCAGCAGCCAGGACAGGGCACGTAATTCACCCCTCCACTTT
NA	TRBV2	once	TRBJ1-1	CASPAGGVPEAFF	TGTGCCAGCCCAGCGGGGGGAGTCCCTGAAGCTTTCTTT
NA	TRBV2	NA	TRBJ2-4	CASSAQGLAKNIQYF	TGTGCCAGCAGTGCACAGGGATTAGCCAAAAACATTCAGTACTTC
NA	TRBV27	NA	TRBJ2-7	CASTGTKTYEQYF	TGTGCCAGCACCGGGACAAAAACCTACGAGCAGTACTTC
NA	TRBV6-2/TRBV6-3	NA	TRBJ1-6	CASSYQQGIVSPLHF	TGTGCCAGCAGTTACCAACAGGGAATAGTTTCACCCCTCCACTTT
TRBD1	TRBV3-1/TRBV3-2	NA	TRBJ1-2	CASSHTDRDNGYTF	TGTGCCAGCAGCCATACGGACAGGGACAATGGCTACACCTTC
TRBD1	TRBV6-2/TRBV6-3	NA	TRBJ1-5	CASSDPTGLDQPQHF	TGTGCCAGCAGTGACCCGACAGGGCTCGATCAGCCCCAGCATTTT
TRBD1	TRBV12-5	NA	TRBJ1-5	CASGLGTGANQPQHF	TGTGCTAGTGGCCTCGGGACAGGCGCAAATCAGCCCCAGCATTTT
NA	TRBV11-3	NA	TRBJ2-2	CASSLRGGGELFF	TGTGCCAGCAGCTTACGGGGAGGCGGGGAGCTGTTTTTT
TRBD2	TRBV4-3	few	TRBJ2-5	CASSPSRLAGGRQETQYF	TGCGCCAGCAGCCCATCACGACTAGCGGGGGGTAGGCAAGAGACCCAGTACTTC
TRBD1	TRBV6-2/TRBV6-3	NA	TRBJ1-2	CASSYNRDRDGYGYTF	TGTGCCAGCAGTTACAACCGGGACAGGGATGGCTATGGCTACACCTTC
NA	TRBV14	few	TRBJ2-2	CASSPGGFTGELFF	TGTGCCAGCAGCCCAGGAGGATTCACCGGGGAGCTGTTTTTT
TRBD2	TRBV4-1	NA	TRBJ2-1	CASSQALGAGGVNEQFF	TGCGCCAGCAGCCAAGCCCTGGGCGCGGGGGGGGTCAATGAGCAGTTCTTC
NA	TRBV14	NA	TRBJ1-2	CASSPLLRGNYGYTF	TGTGCCAGCAGCCCTCTACTACGGGGGAACTATGGCTACACCTTC
NA	TRBV19	NA	TRBJ2-3	CASSIGGALDTQYF	TGTGCCAGTAGTATTGGGGGGGCTTTAGATACGCAGTATTTT
TRBD1	TRBV27	NA	TRBJ1-5	CASSRGQGNQPQHF	TGTGCCAGCAGCAGGGGACAGGGCAATCAGCCCCAGCATTTT
NA	TRBV6-5	NA	TRBJ1-2	CASTDANGYTF	TGTGCCAGCACCGATGCTAATGGCTACACCTTC
NA	TRBV27	NA	TRBJ1-5	CASSRGGEEGQPQHF	TGTGCCAGCAGTCGAGGTGGGGAGGAGGGTCAGCCCCAGCATTTT
NA	TRBV7-2	NA	TRBJ1-3	CASSLQQLSSGNTIYF	TGTGCCAGCAGCTTACAACAGCTAAGCTCTGGAAACACCATATATTTT
NA	TRBV7-9	NA	TRBJ1-1	CASSSLGGNTEAFF	TGTGCCAGCAGCTCTTTGGGGGGGAACACTGAAGCTTTCTTT
TRBD1	TRBV5-5	NA	TRBJ2-4	CASSQGQPDMNIQYF	TGTGCCAGCAGCCAGGGACAGCCCGATATGAACATTCAGTACTTC
NA	TRBV24-1	once	TRBJ2-4	CATSDSGTPNIQYF	TGTGCCACCAGTGATTCCGGGACACCAAACATTCAGTACTTC
NA	TRBV27	NA	TRBJ2-2	CASSTTVSTGELFF	TGTGCCAGTAGCACGACAGTGTCTACCGGGGAGCTGTTTTTT
TRBD1	TRBV3-1/TRBV3-2	NA	TRBJ1-1	CASSPDRGTEAFF	TGTGCCAGCAGCCCCGACAGGGGCACTGAAGCTTTCTTT
TRBD1	TRBV7-9	NA	TRBJ2-7	CASSGRQGLSYEQYF	TGTGCCAGCAGCGGGCGACAGGGGCTCTCCTACGAGCAGTACTTC
TRBD2	TRBV11-2	NA	TRBJ2-1	CASSMTSGGANEQFF	TGTGCCAGCAGCATGACTAGCGGGGGGGCCAATGAGCAGTTCTTC
NA	TRBV18	NA	TRBJ2-1	CASSPPATGFNEQFF	TGTGCCAGCTCACCACCCGCAACAGGGTTCAATGAGCAGTTCTTC